The 23 T cell receptor beta chains presented below share a single source sample, sequenced in a study of blood T cell repertoires in COVID-19. Libraries were prepared by immunoSEQ multiplex PCR; TCRdb keeps only in-frame clonotypes and omits some of them. Here the sample spans 250,000 to 400,000 clones, about nine tenths being singletons. The sequenced material came from peripheral blood. These receptors all come from a man over 45 with active or convalescent COVID-19.

This clone was observed once. The chain joins TRBV6-2 or TRBV6-3 to TRBJ1-3; no reliable D call. The CDR3 has 14 residues. The ends were cut back, 0 bases at V and 3 bases at J, with 6 bases in the middle. Germline V lookup: CDR1 MNHEY, CDR2 SVGEGT. CDR3 region: CASSYSQLGNTIYF. The CDR3 DNA is TGTGCCAGCAGTTACTCACAGCTTGGAAACACCATATATTTT.

CDR3 nucleotide sequence: TGTGCCACCAGTGACCCCCGACAGGGGGCTGGCACCGGGGAGCTGTTTTTT. Translation gives CATSDPRQGAGTGELFF. V and J are TRBV24-1 and TRBJ2-2, with TRBD1 identical over 10 bases. Per germline, CDR1 KGHDR and CDR2 SFDVKD. Trimming removed 4 bases from V and 4 bases from J; junction bases left unmatched: 8. The CDR3 runs to 17 residues.

The chain uses TRBV28 and TRBJ1-5; D gene unclear. The CDR3 consists of 16 residues. V was clipped by 7 bases and J by 2 bases, with 18 bases between them. Germline CDR1 reads MDHEN; CDR2 reads SYDVKM. CDR3 coding DNA: TGTGCCAGCACCCTGGCCGGTTCCGGAGGCAATCAGCCCCAGCATTTT. It yields the protein CASTLAGSGGNQPQHF.

The chain combines TRBV9 with TRBJ2-3; 7 nucleotides agree with TRBD1. Germline V gene sequence: CDR1 SGDLS, CDR2 YYNGEE. With 4 bases clipped from V and 6 bases from J, the junction kept 8 bases outside the gene matches. This CDR3 spans 14 amino acids. CDR3 amino acids: CASSPTGSADTQYF. For the CDR3, the DNA is TGTGCCAGCAGCCCGACAGGGTCGGCGGATACGCAGTATTTT. Combining the CDR3 with reference TRBV9 and TRBJ2-3 gives the whole variable domain DSGVTQTPKHLITATGQRVTLRCSPRSGDLSVYWYQQSLDQGLQFLIQYYNGEERAKGNILERFSAQQFPDLHSELNLSSLELGDSALYFCASSPTGSADTQYFGPGTRLTVL.

This sequence joins TRBV3-1 (or the pseudogene TRBV3-2) and TRBJ2-3; D is unresolved. This CDR3 region has 17 residues. Germline V CDR1 and CDR2: LGHDT, YNNKEL (reference sequence). Between the trimmed V and J ends, which lost 0 bases and 6 bases, there was a span of 19 bases. The CDR3 loop reads CASSQEGGVTARDTQYF. CDR3 DNA sequence: TGTGCCAGCAGCCAAGAAGGTGGCGTTACCGCCAGGGATACGCAGTATTTT.

The chain joins TRBV27 to TRBJ1-2, with 7 bases fitting TRBD1. The CDR3 has 15 amino acids. V was pared by 5 bases and J by 4 bases, with 10 bases of the junction left unmatched. Looked up from germline, CDR1 is MNHEY and CDR2 is SMNVEV (reference sequence). The CDR3 sequence is CASSHFRGLAYGYTF. The CDR3 nucleotides read TGTGCCAGCAGTCATTTTAGGGGGCTGGCCTATGGCTACACCTTC.

The chain recombines TRBV29-1 with TRBJ2-3; D is possibly TRBD2 (6 bases). V lost 1 base and J 0 bases, leaving 8 bases between the germline ends. The CDR3 runs 14 residues. CDR1 and CDR2 (germline): SQVTM, ANQGSEA. This CDR3 reads CSVEGAGSTDTQYF. Written as DNA, the CDR3 is TGCAGCGTTGAAGGTGCGGGAAGCACAGATACGCAGTATTTT.

The rearrangement uses TRBV18 and TRBJ1-2; 9 bases match TRBD1. The junction had 18 bases not matched to a gene; V was cut back by 5 bases and J by 2 bases. The CDR3 is 19 residues long. Germline CDR1 reads KGHSH; CDR2 reads LQKENI. CDR3: CASSSSDGTGSSSNYGYTF. DNA for the CDR3: TGTGCCAGCTCATCGAGCGACGGGACAGGGTCCTCCTCGAACTATGGCTACACCTTC.

The V call is TRBV10-3, the J call TRBJ1-2; 9 positions match TRBD1. Germline loops: CDR1 ENHRY, CDR2 SYGVKD. This CDR3 region has 13 residues. V dropped 8 bases and J dropped 6; count of bases not matched to a gene: 7. CDR3 sequence (DNA): TGTGCCATCGTCGGGACAGGGAAGGATGGCTACACCTTC. Its translation: CAIVGTGKDGYTF.

The chain uses TRBV28 and TRBJ1-3, with 10 bases matching TRBD1. Looked up from germline, CDR1 is MDHEN and CDR2 is SYDVKM. The CDR3 sequence is 18 residues long. V shed 6 bases and J 0 bases; nucleotides not matched to a gene: 11. CDR3: CASREADRGLGSGNTIYF. For the CDR3, the DNA is TGTGCCAGCAGGGAAGCCGACAGGGGGCTAGGCTCTGGAAACACCATATATTTT.

V is TRBV18 and J is TRBJ1-3; D gene uncertain. CDR3 length: 12 amino acids. The ends were cut back, 4 bases at V and 6 bases at J, with 7 bases in the middle. CDR1 KGHSH and CDR2 LQKENI come from the germline V gene. CDR3 protein: CASSRQENTIYF. The CDR3 region has the DNA TGTGCCAGCTCACGCCAGGAAAACACCATATATTTT.

The gene calls are TRBV5-1 and TRBJ2-2; 9 positions agree with TRBD1. The V segment lost 4 bases and the J segment 2 bases; nucleotides outside the gene matches: 6. CDR3 length equals 16 residues. Germline CDR1 reads SGHRS; CDR2 reads YFSETQ. CDR3 in amino acids: CASSPAGQGNTGELFF. Written as DNA, the CDR3 is TGCGCCAGCAGCCCCGCGGGACAGGGTAACACCGGGGAGCTGTTTTTT.

The CDR3 DNA reads TGCAGCGTTGCCGGGGTTTTAGCTGAAGCTTTCTTT. This gives the protein CSVAGVLAEAFF. The chain carries TRBV29-1 and TRBJ1-1; D ambiguous. The germline CDR1 and CDR2 sequences are SQVTM and ANQGSEA. Trimming cost V 4 bases and J 6 bases, with 12 bases left between them. This CDR3 spans 12 amino acids.

In this sample, this clone turned up once. CDR3 nucleotide sequence: TGTGCCAGCAGTTACTCGTGGCTAGCGGGAGGGCAAGGCAATGAGCAGTTCTTC. Its translation is CASSYSWLAGGQGNEQFF. The chain uses TRBV6-2 or TRBV6-3 and TRBJ2-1; 12 bases are shared with TRBD2. V lost 0 bases to trimming and J lost 6 bases; unmatched junction nucleotides: 9. CDR3 size: 18 residues. Germline V lookup: CDR1 MNHEY, CDR2 SVGEGT.

The chain uses TRBV11-2 and TRBJ1-1; 9 nucleotides match TRBD1. The CDR3 has 14 amino acids. Germline assignment: CDR1 SGHAT and CDR2 FQNNGV. The ends lost 0 bases at V and 5 bases at J; junction bases unmatched: 1. This CDR3 is CASSLEDRGTEAFF. CDR3 coding DNA: TGTGCCAGCAGCTTAGAGGACAGGGGAACTGAAGCTTTCTTT.

This clone occurred a few times. The chain recombines TRBV28 with TRBJ1-1; D gene uncertain. The CDR3 contains 11 residues. Germline assignment: CDR1 MDHEN and CDR2 SYDVKM. V was pared by 3 bases and J by 11 bases, with 10 bases between. The CDR3 spells CASSLSGRAFF. The CDR3, as DNA: TGTGCCAGCAGTTTGTCCGGGAGGGCTTTCTTT.

This chain joins TRBV11-2 and TRBJ2-2; 7 bases match TRBD2. Trimming at V came to 5 bases and at J to 4 bases, leaving 7 bases not matched to a gene. CDR1 is SGHAT, CDR2 FQNNGV, per germline. CDR3 length: 15 residues. The CDR3 nucleotides read TGTGCCAGCAGCCTTGGGGGGGGAGGCACCGGGGAGCTGTTTTTT. Encoded protein: CASSLGGGGTGELFF.

The chain uses TRBV19 and TRBJ2-2; 7 bases are shared with TRBD2. The CDR3 runs 15 residues. Germline assignment: CDR1 LNHDA and CDR2 SQIVND (reference sequence). With 5 bases clipped from V and 4 bases from J, the junction kept 7 bases outside the gene matches. The CDR3 coding sequence is TGTGCCAGTAGTGTCCAAGCGGGACCCACCGGGGAGCTGTTTTTT. Protein product: CASSVQAGPTGELFF.

V and J are TRBV14 and TRBJ1-3, with a tentative D call TRBD1 (6 bases). Trimming removed 0 bases from V and 2 bases from J, with 14 bases in between. The germline gives CDR1 SGHDN, CDR2 FVKESK. CDR3 length: 17 residues. The CDR3 loop is CASSQDLGRGPGNTIYF. The CDR3 DNA reads TGTGCCAGCAGCCAAGATCTTGGCAGGGGCCCTGGAAACACCATATATTTT.

The gene calls are TRBV3-1 (or the pseudogene TRBV3-2) and TRBJ1-5; no reliable D call. The CDR3 consists of 13 residues. The germline CDR1 and CDR2 sequences are LGHDT and YNNKEL (reference sequence). V was trimmed by 3 bases and J by 0 bases, leaving 3 bases between them. The CDR3 sequence is CASSQYSNQPQHF. In DNA form, the CDR3 reads TGTGCCAGCAGCCAGTATAGCAATCAGCCCCAGCATTTT.

The rearrangement uses TRBV20-1 and TRBJ2-5; D remains ambiguous. The CDR3 is 15 amino acids. Germline V gene data show CDR1 as DFQATT and CDR2 as SNEGSKA (reference sequence). Deletions cut 3 bases from V and 5 bases from J, with 19 bases between. The CDR3 DNA sequence: TGCAGTGCTAGTCTCCTGGGCCTGGTTCATGAGACCCAGTACTTC. Translation gives CSASLLGLVHETQYF.

The chain is built from TRBV30 and TRBJ2-5; 11 bases are shared with TRBD2. CDR1 and CDR2 (germline): GTSNPN, SVGIG (reference sequence). After removal of 0 bases from V and 12 bases from J, the junction contained 3 bases not matched to a gene. This CDR3 contains 12 residues. CDR3 nucleotide sequence: TGTGCCTGGAGTGTCTCGACTAGCGGGAAGTACTTC. It encodes CAWSVSTSGKYF.

The V call is TRBV18, the J call TRBJ2-1; TRBD2 might be the D (6 bases). The CDR3 runs 15 residues. Trimming left V 2 bases short and J 5 bases short, with 13 bases between. The germline V gene has CDR1 KGHSH and CDR2 LQKENI. For the CDR3, the DNA is TGTGCCAGCTCACCAGTCGCGGGGTCGAACAATGAGCAGTTCTTC. It yields the protein CASSPVAGSNNEQFF.